This T cell receptor beta chain stems from a study of T-cell memory formation after mild COVID-19. Germline values: CDR1 SGHRS, CDR2 YFSETQ. The CDR3 length is 13 residues, termini included. A remark on this clonotype: Because the CDR3's place on the DNA is in doubt, the DNA is left out and the CDR3 is given as listed by TCRdb.

TCRdb re-called the 5' RACE reads through MiXCR, storing one row per CDR3 protein. The data hold roughly 350,000 distinct CDR3 sequences, with 28% observed a single time. The material sequenced was PBMCs or a T cell subset sorted from them (not recorded which). The clonotype comes from an adult woman who had mild COVID-19 (a few samples of this study predate the infection). Cell type and time point are not known. This sequence joins TRBV5-1 and TRBJ1-2; the table's D gene call, TRBD1, was not cross checked with the DNA. This chain's CDR3 is CASSLVGQGAVTF.